This T cell receptor (beta chain) was documented in a study of T cells after yellow fever vaccination (dated by TCRdb to the late 2010s). Describing the broader study: The SMART-Seq v4 Ultra Low Input RNA kit was used to prepare libraries from fractions with low cell numbers. To track T-cell clones before and after primary and booster YFV17D yellow fever vaccination, bulk TCR alpha and beta repertoires were sequenced longitudinally. Two healthy male donors made up the cohort, one aged 18 to 30 years and the other aged 30 to 40 years. Bulk PBMC replicates and cell subsets were isolated from blood drawn at multiple timepoints before and after both primary and secondary immunization. The full study reports these points: After the booster, most clones that had expanded after primary vaccination were detected again (around 95% of CD4 and around 88% of CD8), suggesting broad maintenance of memory. A small fraction of clonotypes showed up in both the CD4 and CD8 compartments, probably as a result of convergent recombination. The secondary T-cell response was found to be weaker but faster than the primary response, with a peak reached on day 5 rather than on day 15. Computational filtering was required because FACS-sorted repertoires could contain abundant contaminating clonotypes from the bulk population. The study included only two donors, which limits how far the findings can be generalized.

The listed sequencing device is Illumina NovaSeq 6000. TCR cDNA was synthesized by 5'RACE template switching, which introduced a universal primer site and unique molecular identifiers. cDNA synthesis was primed from both the TCR alpha and TCR beta constant segments. Library amplification involved two PCR steps, and the second step added sample barcodes and sequencing adapters. Libraries were sequenced on Illumina HiSeq 2500 (2x100 bp) or NovaSeq (2x150 bp). The authors' pipeline ran thus. MIGEC handled demultiplexing of reads and collapsing into UMI consensus sequences, while MiXCR performed V(D)J alignment. Vaccine-responding clonotypes were defined with edgeR using replicate PBMC samples, requiring FDR below 0.01 and a log2 fold change above 5 up to day 15. Each bulk clonotype was labeled CD4 or CD8 based on which sequenced repertoire, CD4 or CD8, contained the clonotype at higher abundance. TCRdb redid the processing of the public reads, applying fastp at Q25 and MiXCR, and retained in-frame beta chains. Rows are unified per CDR3 protein, each entry keeping the most common DNA and genes. The authors' filters were not applied to this entry. Across this sample there are around 310,000 distinct CDR3 sequences, with around 4.1% seen only once. 20% to 30% of the sample is in the top ten clones.

Note on this clonotype: Which antigen it targets is not known. The record has no base qualities; no much larger clone is one base away.

The germline V gene yields SGHVS for CDR1 and FNYEAQ for CDR2. The CDR3 sequence holds 13 residues, the cysteine and phenylalanine included. Kept here is only the CDR3 DNA, which spans 39 bases and is read in frame from base 1. A distance of 15 bases separates the germline ends of V and J, which lose 6 bases and 6 bases respectively. The treatment or condition label here, explained by the study, means: live attenuated yellow fever vaccine strain. At every blood-draw timepoint, two biological replicates of bulk PBMCs were collected. A standard Ficoll-Paque protocol was used to isolate PBMCs from peripheral blood. TriZol was used to extract RNA from bulk PBMCs, CD4 and CD8 fractions, and dextramer-positive and dextramer-negative fractions.

The clonotype originates from a man younger than 35 who received the YFV17D yellow fever vaccine. Rearrangement joined TRBV7-6 to TRBJ2-7; too little of a D gene remains to name it. This sample comprised PBMCs, obtained 5 days after the yellow fever booster vaccination. The bases are TGTGCCAGCAGTCATGGTAGATCAACCGAGCAGTACTTC. The resulting protein is CASSHGRSTEQYF.